What follows is one T cell receptor beta chain and its context. Its antigen remains unknown. The data were taken from a study of T cell responses to AZD1222 COVID-19 vaccine. Only in-frame clones appear in the TCRdb table, and some are missing; sequencing was by immunoSEQ multiplex PCR. This sample has about 110,000 clones; over 75% occur once, and the top ten carry over 10%. General observations from the study: Most donors were white British, females outnumbered males, and clonal diversity was possibly underestimated. The CD4 TCRs associated with vaccination extended across spike and predominated at 160-218 and 743-854. None of the repertoires were sampled until the peak T cell response had passed.

The CDR3 runs 16 residues. Germline CDR1 LNHDA, CDR2 SQIVND (reference sequence). V was clipped by 3 bases and J by 0 bases, with 11 bases between them. The specimen comprised peripheral blood, sampled on day 0 of MenACWY control vaccination. This TCR came from an adult in good health. V and J are TRBV19 and TRBJ1-4; no firm D call. This CDR3 reads CASSIRGGATNEKLFF. The CDR3 DNA reads TGTGCCAGTAGTATTCGTGGCGGAGCAACTAATGAAAAACTGTTTTTT.